This T cell receptor beta chain was observed in a study of graft-versus-host responses after intestinal transplantation. Study context: The recipients all started with anti-thymocyte globulin induction and then took tacrolimus and steroids for two to four years.

Some clones are missing from TCRdb's copy, which holds only in-frame ones; the method was immunoSEQ multiplex PCR. The data hold 20,000 to 25,000 clones, with around 92% observed a single time. CDR3 length: 12 residues. CDR1 is LNHDA and CDR2 is SQIVND in the germline V gene (reference sequence). Trimming removed 10 bases at V and 3 bases at J, with 12 bases between. Regarding this clone: Its matching antigen is unknown.

Study results and limitations: Early post-transplant HvG declines tracked with peak circulating GvH clone levels. Detected in recipient marrow were GvH clones, some of which were first observed in ileum or blood.

The chain employs TRBV19 and TRBJ1-2; perhaps TRBD1 as D (5 bases). This specimen was PBMCs, taken roughly 260 days after intestinal transplant. The clonotype was recovered from a human patient who received an intestinal transplant, so some T cells may come from the graft donor. This CDR3 is CATEGTHYGYTF. CDR3 sequence (DNA): TGTGCCACGGAGGGGACCCACTATGGCTACACCTTC.